What follows are 30 T cell receptor beta chains derived from one specimen sequenced in a study of vaccination and CD4 T cells after COVID-19. The antigens these receptors bind are not known. Sequenced with the Oncomine TCR Beta short-read assay was DNA taken from cultured CD4+ T cells. TCRdb passed the PCR reads through MiXCR, listing each CDR3 protein once. Of 11,000 to 15,000 distinct CDR3 sequences in the sample, more than 40% were seen once. Stated treatment: approximately nine-day PBMC culture with coronavirus spike peptide pools or control peptides (ViraFEST assay). Sequencing used cultured CD4+ T cells from blood. The receptors shown here come from a human donor with COVID-19.

The chain carries TRBV18 and TRBJ1-5, with a tentative D call TRBD1 (5 bases). Germline V gives CDR1 KGHSH, CDR2 LQKENI. The ends were cut back, 2 bases at V and 0 bases at J, with 17 bases in the middle. The CDR3 has 18 residues. The CDR3 DNA reads TGTGCCAGCTCACCAAATTCCGCGGGGGGAAATAGCAATCAGCCCCAGCATTTT. Amino acid sequence: CASSPNSAGGNSNQPQHF.

Only one count was recorded for this clonotype. The rearrangement links TRBV6-1 to TRBJ1-4, with TRBD1 as a possible D gene (5 bases). Per the germline V gene, CDR1 is MNHNS and CDR2 is SASEGT. The CDR3 consists of 14 residues. V was clipped by 5 bases and J by 2 bases, with 9 bases between them. The CDR3 nucleotides read TGTGCCAGCAGTCCGGGGCAGACTAATGAAAAACTGTTTTTT. This translates into CASSPGQTNEKLFF.

This clonotype was observed a handful of times. V and J are TRBV6-4 and TRBJ2-3; 10 nucleotides match TRBD2. Germline V gives CDR1 MRHNA, CDR2 SNTAGT. Trimming at V came to 3 bases and at J to 2 bases, leaving 5 bases not matched to a gene. The CDR3 is 16 residues long. The DNA for the CDR3 is TGTGCCAGCAGTGAGGAAGCGGGGGGGCCCACAGATACGCAGTATTTT. This codes for CASSEEAGGPTDTQYF.

The chain has TRBV24-1 and TRBJ1-4; 10 bases are shared with TRBD1. Germline V lookup: CDR1 KGHDR, CDR2 SFDVKD. This CDR3 comprises 15 residues. V dropped 4 bases and J dropped 10; count of bases not matched to a gene: 8. For the CDR3, the DNA is TGTGCCACCAGTGACCCGGGACAGGGGAGGCGAAAACTGTTTTTT. The encoded protein is CATSDPGQGRRKLFF.

The table lists this clonotype with a few counts. The rearrangement uses TRBV11-3 and TRBJ2-4; a possible D gene is TRBD1 (6 bases). Looked up from germline, CDR1 is SGHNT and CDR2 is YENEEA. The CDR3 length is 15 residues. Trimming removed 0 bases at V and 8 bases at J, with 14 bases between. CDR3 in amino acids: CASSLEGAIGDIQYF. In nucleotides, the CDR3 is TGTGCCAGCAGCTTAGAGGGGGCGATTGGTGACATTCAGTACTTC.

Concerning this clonotype itself: Relative to the germline gene, one junction end is altered; a read error may explain this. The V and J genes are TRBV11-3 and TRBJ2-7; no reliable D call. Germline CDR1 is SGHNT and CDR2 is YENEEA. The CDR3 totals 14 residues. In DNA form, the CDR3 reads TGTGTCAGCAGCTTAGAGCTCAACGTCTACGAGCAGTACTTC. Protein: CVSSLELNVYEQYF.

Only a few counts were recorded for this clonotype. CDR3 DNA sequence: TGTGCCAGCAGTTTGCGGGACAGGGGTCCCCTCGAGCAGTACTTC. Amino acid sequence: CASSLRDRGPLEQYF. The chain couples TRBV27 to TRBJ2-7; 10 nucleotides align to TRBD1. This CDR3 contains 15 residues. V shed 3 bases and J 6 bases; nucleotides not matched to a gene: 8. Germline V gives CDR1 MNHEY, CDR2 SMNVEV (reference sequence).

A word on this clonotype: One junction end disagrees with the germline gene, perhaps due to a read error. The chain employs TRBV6-5 and TRBJ2-7; D is possibly TRBD2 (5 bases). This CDR3 has 13 amino acids. Germline CDR1 and CDR2: MNHEY and SVGAGI. The CDR3 loop is CASGYPTRGEQYF. As DNA, the CDR3 is TGTGCCAGCGGTTACCCGACCCGGGGCGAGCAGTACTTC.

This chain uses TRBV9 with TRBJ2-1; perhaps D is TRBD1 or TRBD2 (5 bases each). V was trimmed by 4 bases and J by 0 bases, leaving 14 bases between them. CDR1 is SGDLS, CDR2 YYNGEE, per germline. This CDR3 comprises 16 residues. Here the CDR3 reads CASSPKAGSSYNEQFF. CDR3 DNA: TGTGCCAGCAGCCCCAAAGCAGGGAGCTCCTACAATGAGCAGTTCTTC. The full variable domain, completed using reference TRBV9 and TRBJ2-1, is DSGVTQTPKHLITATGQRVTLRCSPRSGDLSVYWYQQSLDQGLQFLIQYYNGEERAKGNILERFSAQQFPDLHSELNLSSLELGDSALYFCASSPKAGSSYNEQFFGPGTRLTVL.

This chain's CDR3 is CASSLVGGVGSEQFF. The CDR3, as DNA: TGTGCCAGCAGCTTAGTAGGTGGAGTAGGATCTGAGCAGTTCTTC. The chain joins TRBV7-6 to TRBJ2-1; no reliable D call. The CDR3 runs to 15 residues. V lost 1 base, J lost 9 bases, and 16 bases lay in between. Germline V gene data show CDR1 as SGHVS and CDR2 as FNYEAQ.

This chain connects TRBV7-9 to TRBJ2-1, with 12 bases identical to TRBD2. CDR3 length: 16 amino acids. Germline CDR1 SEHNR, CDR2 FQNEAQ (reference sequence). V trimming: 0 bases; J trimming: 12 bases; junction bases outside the gene matches: 9. Here the CDR3 reads CASSLAGLAGRSGQFF. CDR3 bases: TGTGCCAGCAGCTTAGCCGGACTAGCGGGGAGGTCGGGGCAGTTCTTC.

The chain is built from TRBV6-1 and TRBJ2-6; D tentatively reads TRBD1 or TRBD2 (5 bases each). V gave up 5 bases and J gave up 12 bases, with 14 bases separating them. Germline CDR1 MNHNS, CDR2 SASEGT. This CDR3 has 13 residues. The CDR3 coding sequence is TGTGCCAGCAGTACGGTGGGGGTCGGCGTCCTGACTTTC. Translating it yields CASSTVGVGVLTF.

The V call is TRBV6-1, the J call TRBJ2-7; D might be TRBD1 (6 bases). The CDR3 totals 13 residues. Deletions cut 6 bases from V and 3 bases from J, with 12 bases between. In germline, CDR1 is MNHNS, CDR2 SASEGT. The CDR3 loop reads CASRLRDIYEQYF. The CDR3 DNA sequence: TGTGCCAGCAGACTCCGGGACATCTACGAGCAGTACTTC.

This rearrangement joins TRBV7-8 to TRBJ2-7, with D tentatively TRBD2 (5 bases). Between the trimmed V and J ends, which lost 5 bases and 0 bases, there was a span of 11 bases. The CDR3 consists of 14 residues. The germline gives CDR1 SGHVS, CDR2 FQNEAQ. CDR3 bases: TGTGCCAGCAGCCTCGTGGGGAGCTCCTACGAGCAGTACTTC. This sequence encodes CASSLVGSSYEQYF.

This clonotype was seen only a few times. The chain joins TRBV2 to TRBJ2-7; TRBD1 matches 7 bases. J was trimmed by 3 bases and V by 10 bases; bases with no gene match: 12. The CDR3 contains 14 residues. CDR1 is SNHLY, CDR2 FYNNEI, per germline. This CDR3 is CATRVTGQSYEQYF. For the CDR3, the DNA is TGTGCCACCCGAGTTACGGGACAGAGCTACGAGCAGTACTTC.

This chain uses TRBV5-6 with TRBJ1-5; D gene ambiguous. Germline lookup yields CDR1 SGHDT and CDR2 YYEEEE. This CDR3 is built from 14 residues. V gave up 4 bases and J gave up 3 bases, with 11 bases separating them. CDR3 bases: TGTGCCAGCAGCCTCGGACGGTACAATCAGCCCCAGCATTTT. It codes for CASSLGRYNQPQHF.

This clonotype was picked up one time. The V gene is TRBV28, the J gene TRBJ1-1; TRBD1 matches at 7 bases. Germline loops: CDR1 MDHEN, CDR2 SYDVKM. V dropped 0 bases and J dropped 1; count of bases not matched to a gene: 8. The CDR3 length is 17 residues. The CDR3 coding sequence is TGTGCCAGCAGTTTATGGGAGACAGGGAAGAAGAACACTGAAGCTTTCTTT. Translated: CASSLWETGKKNTEAFF.

This chain links TRBV7-2 with TRBJ2-4; the D is unclear. This CDR3 comprises 15 residues. CDR1 is SGHTA and CDR2 is FQGNSA in the germline V gene. The V gene lost 5 bases and the J gene lost 0 bases, with 11 bases spanning the gap. The CDR3 DNA follows: TGTGCCAGCAGCCTGGGTGCGGTAGCCAAAAACATTCAGTACTTC. Its translation is CASSLGAVAKNIQYF. The full variable domain, rest sourced from reference TRBV7-2 and TRBJ2-4, is GAGVSQSPSNKVTEKGKDVELRCDPISGHTALYWYRQSLGQGLEFLIYFQGNSAPDKSGLPSDRFSAERTGGSVSTLTIQRTQQEDSAVYLCASSLGAVAKNIQYFGAGTRLSVL.

J is TRBJ1-1 and V is TRBV5-4; TRBD1 aligns across 7 bases. J gave up 0 bases and V 2 bases, and 4 bases lay outside the gene matches. This CDR3 is built from 15 residues. Germline V CDR1 and CDR2: SGHNT, YYREEE (reference sequence). DNA for the CDR3: TGTGCCAGCAGCTTCATGACAGGGATGAACACTGAAGCTTTCTTT. Its protein is CASSFMTGMNTEAFF.

The rearrangement uses TRBV7-9 and TRBJ2-3; D may be TRBD2 (5 bases). Germline V lookup: CDR1 SEHNR, CDR2 FQNEAQ (reference sequence). CDR3 length equals 14 residues. V was trimmed by 6 bases and J by 0 bases, leaving 10 bases between them. The DNA of the CDR3 is TGTGCCAGCAGTTTCGGGGTTAGCACAGATACGCAGTATTTT. It codes for CASSFGVSTDTQYF. The entire variable domain, with the rest obtained from reference TRBV7-9 and TRBJ2-3, is as follows: DTGVSQNPRHKITKRGQNVTFRCDPISEHNRLYWYRQTLGQGPEFLTYFQNEAQLEKSRLLSDRFSAERPKGSFSTLEIQRTEQGDSAMYLCASSFGVSTDTQYFGPGTRLTVL.

The chain joins TRBV19 to TRBJ1-1, with D maybe TRBD1 (6 bases). The ends were cut back, 1 base at V and 7 bases at J, with 16 bases in the middle. CDR3 size: 15 residues. Per germline, CDR1 LNHDA and CDR2 SQIVND (reference sequence). CDR3 protein: CASSIGGQPIYEAFF. The DNA for the CDR3 is TGTGCCAGTAGTATAGGTGGACAGCCAATTTATGAAGCTTTCTTT.

V and J are TRBV27 and TRBJ2-3, with 11 nucleotides matching TRBD1. The V gene's germline CDR1 is MNHEY and CDR2 SMNVEV (reference sequence). V dropped 5 bases and J dropped 3; count of bases not matched to a gene: 4. CDR3 length: 15 residues. The CDR3 reads CASSQGQGGTDTQYF. For the CDR3, the DNA is TGTGCCAGCAGTCAGGGACAGGGGGGAACAGATACGCAGTATTTT.

This clonotype was detected only a few times. The J gene is TRBJ1-6, the V gene TRBV19, with D uncertain. This CDR3 comprises 12 residues. V lost 5 bases and J 8 bases, leaving 7 bases between the germline ends. The germline V gene has CDR1 LNHDA and CDR2 SQIVND (reference sequence). Here the CDR3 reads CASSSGDSPLHF. In DNA form, the CDR3 reads TGTGCCAGTAGTTCAGGAGATTCACCCCTCCACTTT.

The rearrangement links TRBV20-1 to TRBJ2-3; 7 positions match TRBD2. The V segment lost 6 bases and the J segment 6 bases; nucleotides outside the gene matches: 9. From germline, CDR1 is DFQATT and CDR2 SNEGSKA (reference sequence). This CDR3 comprises 13 residues. CDR3 bases: TGCAGTGCCCCTTACGGGGGGTTGGATACGCAGTATTTT. Protein: CSAPYGGLDTQYF.

The V gene is TRBV5-1, the J gene TRBJ1-1; D call uncertain. The germline V and J ends were trimmed by 4 bases and 4 bases, with 11 bases remaining between them. This CDR3 spans 13 amino acids. CDR1 and CDR2 from the germline V gene are SGHRS and YFSETQ. CDR3: CASSLRVATEAFF. Here the CDR3 DNA reads TGCGCCAGCAGCCTGAGGGTAGCCACTGAAGCTTTCTTT.

The chain joins TRBV25-1 to TRBJ1-3; 8 positions match TRBD1. The J segment lost 2 bases and the V segment lost 5 bases, leaving 8 bases of the junction unmatched. Germline CDR1 reads MGHDK; CDR2 reads SYGVNS. CDR3 size: 16 residues. For the CDR3, the DNA is TGTGCCAGCAGTACGCGGGACAGGAGAACTGGAAACACCATATATTTT. Protein product: CASSTRDRRTGNTIYF.

V gene TRBV19 combines with J gene TRBJ1-1; 9 bases line up with TRBD1. The CDR3 extends over 14 amino acids. Germline-derived CDR1 and CDR2 are LNHDA and SQIVND (reference sequence). With 5 bases clipped from V and 5 bases from J, the junction kept 6 bases outside the gene matches. This chain's CDR3 is CASSPRQGGTEAFF. DNA for the CDR3: TGTGCCAGTAGTCCCAGACAGGGGGGGACTGAAGCTTTCTTT.

V and J are TRBV12-3 or TRBV12-4 and TRBJ1-1; TRBD1 agrees at 10 bases. The CDR3 totals 15 residues. With V trimmed by 5 bases and J by 4 bases, 7 bases remained unmatched. CDR3 amino acids: CASSQGDRGGTEAFF. The CDR3 DNA reads as TGTGCCAGCAGTCAAGGGGACAGGGGAGGCACTGAAGCTTTCTTT.

This clonotype was counted a few times. The J gene is TRBJ2-5, the V gene TRBV20-1, with 12 nucleotides matching TRBD2. CDR1 is DFQATT and CDR2 is SNEGSKA in the germline V gene (reference sequence). Trimming at V came to 4 bases and at J to 1 base, leaving 4 bases not matched to a gene. The CDR3 sequence is 15 residues long. The DNA for the CDR3 is TGCAGTGCTAAGATGGGACTAGCGGGCCAAGAGACCCAGTACTTC. Encoded protein: CSAKMGLAGQETQYF.

The chain recombines TRBV18 with TRBJ1-2; D is perhaps TRBD1 (5 bases). V was pared by 5 bases and J by 4 bases, with 17 bases between. Germline V lookup: CDR1 KGHSH, CDR2 LQKENI. The CDR3 extends over 15 amino acids. CDR3 protein: CASSGTNTGAYGYTF. CDR3 in DNA: TGTGCCAGCTCAGGCACCAACACAGGAGCCTATGGCTACACCTTC.